These T cell receptor beta chains were read from a single sample in a study of T cells in Graves' hyperthyroidism and ophthalmopathy. TCRdb re-called the multiplex PCR reads with MiXCR, one entry per CDR3 protein. Here the sample spans some 650,000 distinct CDR3 sequences, about a sixth being singletons. Sequencing input: blood. The receptor source for this set is a woman between 35 and 50 years old with Graves' ophthalmopathy. The CDR3 runs from the conserved cysteine through the conserved F or W. D genes are given only for firm matches. Size tells how often a clone was seen (once, few, many) or the class of an expanded clone, and some rows leave it out.

V: TRBV7-3
size: many
length: 13
J: TRBJ1-3
D: .
CDR3: CASSPSEGNTIYF
DNA: TGTGCCAGCAGCCCTTCTGAAGGAAACACCATATATTTT

V: TRBV4-1
size: .
length: 13
J: TRBJ2-3
D: .
CDR3: CASSQMDTDTQYF
DNA: TGCGCCAGCAGCCAGATGGACACAGATACGCAGTATTTT

V: TRBV5-1
size: few
length: 17
J: TRBJ2-6
D: .
CDR3: CASSPLGLGSGANVLTF
DNA: TGCGCCAGCAGTCCCCTCGGTCTGGGCTCTGGGGCCAACGTCCTGACTTTC

V: TRBV12-3/TRBV12-4
size: many
length: 16
J: TRBJ2-3
D: TRBD2
CDR3: CASSARTSGLGDTQYF
DNA: TGTGCCAGCAGTGCCCGTACTAGCGGACTCGGGGATACGCAGTATTTT

V: TRBV11-1
size: many
length: 17
J: TRBJ2-3
D: .
CDR3: CASSLAVGTGPADTQYF
DNA: TGTGCCAGCAGCTTAGCGGTGGGGACTGGACCCGCAGATACGCAGTATTTT

V: TRBV10-3
size: few
length: 14
J: TRBJ1-6
D: .
CDR3: CAISERTVNSPLHF
DNA: TGTGCCATCAGTGAACGTACCGTGAATTCACCCCTCCACTTT

V: TRBV4-1
size: .
length: 16
J: TRBJ1-4
D: TRBD1
CDR3: CASSQDPGTGGEKLFF
DNA: TGCGCCAGCAGCCAAGATCCCGGGACAGGGGGTGAAAAACTGTTTTTT

V: TRBV2
size: many
length: 14
J: TRBJ2-1
D: .
CDR3: CASSYLAGGNEQFF
DNA: TGTGCCAGCAGTTACCTGGCTGGGGGCAATGAGCAGTTCTTC

V: TRBV2
size: many
length: 17
J: TRBJ2-7
D: .
CDR3: CASSEAPFRAARYEQYF
DNA: TGTGCCAGCAGTGAAGCCCCCTTTAGGGCGGCCCGCTACGAGCAGTACTTC

V: TRBV5-1
size: many
length: 13
J: TRBJ1-5
D: .
CDR3: CASSFGEDQPQHF
DNA: TGCGCCAGCAGCTTTGGGGAGGATCAGCCCCAGCATTTT

V: TRBV2
size: many
length: 14
J: TRBJ2-4
D: .
CDR3: CASGTNSAKNIQYF
DNA: TGTGCCAGCGGGACGAACTCAGCCAAAAACATTCAGTACTTC

V: TRBV9
size: many
length: 14
J: TRBJ2-7
D: .
CDR3: CASSVGSFSYEQYF
DNA: TGTGCCAGCAGCGTAGGCTCATTCTCCTACGAGCAGTACTTC

V: TRBV5-1
size: many
length: 16
J: TRBJ2-1
D: TRBD2
CDR3: CASSFPGLAGANEQFF
DNA: TGCGCCAGCAGCTTCCCGGGACTAGCGGGAGCAAATGAGCAGTTCTTC

V: TRBV7-2
size: .
length: 15
J: TRBJ2-3
D: .
CDR3: CASSLAWALRDTQYF
DNA: TGTGCCAGCAGCTTAGCCTGGGCATTAAGAGATACGCAGTATTTT

V: TRBV5-1
size: .
length: 12
J: TRBJ2-5
D: .
CDR3: CASSDREETQYF
DNA: TGCGCCAGCAGCGACAGAGAAGAGACCCAGTACTTC

V: TRBV27
size: few
length: 17
J: TRBJ2-5
D: .
CDR3: CASSLLFPRQGGETQYF
DNA: TGTGCCAGCAGTTTATTGTTCCCCCGACAGGGAGGAGAGACCCAGTACTTC